The rows below give T cell receptor beta chains drawn from one sample of a study of graft-versus-host responses after intestinal transplantation. TCRdb's table, derived via immunoSEQ multiplex PCR, lists solely in-frame clones and lacks some. The profile shows fewer than 15,000 clones, roughly 35% of them singletons. Sequenced material: alloreactive CD8+ T cells from a mixed lymphocyte reaction culture, taken before intestinal transplant. These receptors all come from a human patient who received an intestinal transplant. The conserved cysteine and the conserved F or W are not part of the CDR3 here. D genes are given only for firm matches.

d_gene | v_gene | CDR3aa
. | TRBV18 | ASSQYYFPGEVQETQY
TRBD1 | TRBV4-3 | ASSQDQWTGAQNQPQH
. | TRBV5-4 | ASSLQGSFSYEQY
. | TRBV18 | ASSPPSELEQY
TRBD2 | TRBV19 | ASSLLAGEPKYTQY
TRBD1 | TRBV23-1 | ASKPRGISDTIY
. | TRBV7-6 | ASSMDSSFSYEQY
. | TRBV27 | ASSDGTFAYNEQF
. | TRBV19 | ASRYRAPGTPLH
TRBD1 | TRBV27 | ASSKGTGGTDTQY
. | TRBV27 | ASGTRGSNQPQH